This T cell receptor (beta chain) was found in a study of control samples from healthy donors and cancer patients. This CDR3 comprises 15 residues. CDR1 is MNHEY, CDR2 SVGAGI, per germline. V dropped 7 bases and J dropped 0 bases, with 13 bases sitting between them. Assay used: immunoSEQ multiplex PCR; TCRdb lists only in-frame clones, some missing. The repertoire consists of about 410,000 clones, with 90% occurring once and the leading ten covering about 6.3%. The material sequenced was PBMCs. This rearrangement joins TRBV6-5 to TRBJ1-3; D is undetermined. The sequence was collected from a man in his forties with head and neck cancer. DNA for the CDR3: TGTGCCAGCACCGGGGAACGGAGCTCTGGAAACACCATATATTTT. Its translation: CASTGERSSGNTIYF.